The rows below give T cell receptor beta chains drawn from one sample of a study of blood T cell repertoires in COVID-19. Measured with immunoSEQ multiplex PCR; TCRdb has only the in-frame clones, and not every one. Among 350,000 to 450,000 clones listed, approximately 90% were seen once. The specimen sequenced was PBMCs or T cells enriched from blood (not recorded which). All receptors come from a man aged 25-45 years who had recovered from COVID-19. Both conserved end residues are part of each CDR3.

>TRBV6-5
CASRDTGNTIYF
>TRBV7-9
CASPSSTDTQYF
>TRBV28
CASSHLAGVTEQFF
>TRBV27
CASSPPPIQGIDEQYF
>TRBV19
CASSPGTSGTGQYF
>TRBV2
CASSEISSYEQYF
>TRBV29-1
CSVDQREGLGNEQFF
>TRBV5-4
CASSYGTQSSYEQYF
>TRBV7-6
CASSSRGNVADTQYF
>TRBV3-1/TRBV3-2
CASSQRAPYNEQFF
>TRBV3-1/TRBV3-2
CASTDRGKSYGYTF
>TRBV12-5
CASEEQGGTEAFF
>TRBV3-1/TRBV3-2
CASSQGPQFPRWDNEQFF
>TRBV12-3/TRBV12-4
CASSLGAPEQYF
>TRBV2
CASGRQGNSPLHF
>TRBV19
CASSIRGNSRTSGNEQFF
>TRBV18
CASSRDKNTEAFF
>TRBV3-1/TRBV3-2
CASSYSPLAGGLSYEQYF
>TRBV18
CASSLGAGNEKLFF
>TRBV24-1
CATQPGGTDTQYF
>TRBV28
CASSPQLRWQYF
>TRBV3-1/TRBV3-2
CASSRGQSAPLHF
>TRBV4-1
CASSQNLAVDRNIQYF
>TRBV27
CASRGGGNEQFF
>TRBV5-1
CASRNSGYGSYNEQFF
>TRBV27
CASSLSMSSYNEQFF
>TRBV6-1
CASSEPEVAGELFF
>TRBV7-8
CASSLRMPGYTEAFF
>TRBV2
CASSGPGGTDTQYF
>TRBV28
CASSPRGWTSGSRYNEQFF